Listed below are T cell receptor beta chains from one sample, sequenced in a study of preoperative IRX-2 immunotherapy in early breast cancer. Using immunoSEQ multiplex PCR, the repertoire was profiled, and TCRdb retains in-frame clones only, with some absent. The sample records about 19,000 clones, 85% being singletons. Sample: lymph node tissue, taken after IRX-2 immunotherapy. The receptors shown here come from a human donor with breast cancer. Each CDR3 is given with its conserved first and last residue. A D gene is named only where the DNA matches it firmly. Size is omitted from some rows. Given values are once, few, many or a class for expanded clones.

V gene	D gene	J gene	clone size	CDR3 DNA	CDR3 protein
TRBV23-1	TRBD1	TRBJ2-5	-	TGCGCCAGCAGTCAAGAAGGTAACAGGGGACAACAAGAGACCCAGTACTTC	CASSQEGNRGQQETQYF
TRBV15	TRBD2	TRBJ2-5	few	TGTGCCACCAGCAGAGAAAAGGCTAGCGGGACCCAGTACTTC	CATSREKASGTQYF
TRBV23-1	TRBD1	TRBJ1-2	-	TGCGCCAGCAGCCGCACGGGGACAGGGGCTAACTATGGCTACACCTTC	CASSRTGTGANYGYTF
TRBV19	TRBD1	TRBJ1-1	few	TGTGCCAGTAGTAAACCCCCGGACAGGCCCACTGAAGCTTTCTTT	CASSKPPDRPTEAFF
TRBV15	TRBD2	TRBJ2-7	-	TGTGCCACCAGCAGTGGGGGCAGCGGGGGGCCTTACGAGCAGTACTTC	CATSSGGSGGPYEQYF
TRBV1	-	TRBJ2-2	-	TGCGCCAGCAGATTTCAGGGGGAGAACACCGGGGAGCTGTTTTTT	CASRFQGENTGELFF
TRBV18	TRBD2	TRBJ2-3	-	TGTGCCAGCTCACCTCCGAGCGGGGGGGATACGCAGTATTTT	CASSPPSGGDTQYF
TRBV4-1	-	TRBJ1-6	-	TGCGCCAGCAGCCAAGATCTAGTAAGCAGCCTAAATTCACCCCTCCACTTT	CASSQDLVSSLNSPLHF
TRBV29-1	-	TRBJ1-4	few	TGCAGCGTGGGACTACTCAATGAAAAACTGTTTTTT	CSVGLLNEKLFF
TRBV18	TRBD2	TRBJ2-1	-	TGTGCCAGCTCACCACCGCTAGCGGGAGGGGAGCAGTTCTTC	CASSPPLAGGEQFF
TRBV29-1	TRBD1	TRBJ2-7	-	TGCAGCGTTGAAAGGACAGGGTATGGCGAGCAGTACTTC	CSVERTGYGEQYF
TRBV19	-	TRBJ2-2	-	TGTGCCAGTAAAGGAAGCGGGCAGGTCAACACCGGGGAGCTGTTTTTT	CASKGSGQVNTGELFF
TRBV28	-	TRBJ1-1	few	TGTGCCAGCAGTTCCCTGGAGGTTAGGATTGAAGCTTTCTTT	CASSSLEVRIEAFF
TRBV5-1	TRBD2	TRBJ2-3	once	TGCGCCAGCAGCTTTGGGACTAGCGGTTCTGCAGATACGCAGTATTTT	CASSFGTSGSADTQYF
TRBV11-3	TRBD2	TRBJ2-3	-	TGTGCCAGCAGCTTAGGGAGCGGGAGGGGGAGAGATACGCAGTATTTT	CASSLGSGRGRDTQYF
TRBV9	-	TRBJ1-1	-	TGTGCCAGCACTGGGACATCCGTGTCCGGGGCTGAAGCTTTCTTT	CASTGTSVSGAEAFF
TRBV25-1	-	TRBJ2-2	-	TGTGCCAGCAGTGCCCACAGTGCCTTCGGGGAGCTGTTTTTT	CASSAHSAFGELFF
TRBV19	-	TRBJ1-1	-	TGTGCCAGTAGCAGGAAGGTAGAGACTGAAGCTTTCTTT	CASSRKVETEAFF
TRBV19	-	TRBJ2-7	few	TGTGCCAGTTCCGGGAGACCCTACGAGCAGTACTTC	CASSGRPYEQYF
TRBV7-8	-	TRBJ1-4	-	TGTGCCAGCAGCGTGGCCCGGGAGGAAAAACTGTTTTTT	CASSVAREEKLFF
TRBV10-3	-	TRBJ2-3	-	TGTGCCATCAGTGAGTCGTTTGGAACAGATACGCAGTATTTT	CAISESFGTDTQYF
TRBV29-1	TRBD2	TRBJ2-3	-	TGCAGCGCAAAAGGGACTAGCGGGGCCACAGATACGCAGTATTTT	CSAKGTSGATDTQYF
TRBV6-8	-	TRBJ2-1	-	TGTGCCATCAGTGGGGACGGGGCCATCTACAATGAGCAGTTCTTC	CAISGDGAIYNEQFF
TRBV10-2	-	TRBJ2-1	once	TGCGCCAGCAGTGAGTCTCCGGGACCCTCCGACAATGAGCAGTTCTTC	CASSESPGPSDNEQFF
TRBV5-1	-	TRBJ1-1	-	TGCGCCAGCAGCTCCGAGAGGGCCGTCACTGAAGCTTTCTTT	CASSSERAVTEAFF
TRBV27	-	TRBJ2-3	-	TGTGCCACCAGTGACCTCTCGGGACAAAATACGCAGTATTTT	CATSDLSGQNTQYF
TRBV10-2	TRBD2	TRBJ2-3	-	TGCGCCAGCAGCGCCCTTAGCGGGAGACGAGATACGCAGTATTTT	CASSALSGRRDTQYF
TRBV11-3	TRBD2	TRBJ2-2	-	TGTGCCAGCAGCTTCGTTACGACGGGACTATACACCGGGGAGCTGTTTTTT	CASSFVTTGLYTGELFF
TRBV11-1	TRBD1	TRBJ2-3	-	TGTGCCAGCAGCACGGGACAGGCGTACGGTACGCAGTATTTT	CASSTGQAYGTQYF
TRBV6-8	-	TRBJ2-7	-	TGTGCCATCAGTACAATTAACTACGAGCAGTACTTC	CAISTINYEQYF
TRBV4-1	-	TRBJ1-2	-	TGCGCCAGCAGCCAAGTTACCGGGACGCCTAACTATGGCTACACCTTC	CASSQVTGTPNYGYTF
TRBV5-1	-	TRBJ1-3	-	TGCGCCAGCAGCCCGCAAGGAGGTGGTAGTTCTGGAAACACCATATATTTT	CASSPQGGGSSGNTIYF
TRBV6-8	-	TRBJ2-6	-	TGTGCCAGCAGCTCTGGGGCCAACGTCCTGACTTTC	CASSSGANVLTF
TRBV1	-	TRBJ1-5	-	TGCGCCAGCAGCCAGGGGGTCTTTTTTAATCAGCCCCAGCATTTT	CASSQGVFFNQPQHF
TRBV11-3	TRBD1	TRBJ1-4	few	TGTGCCAGCAGCCAAGTCCCGGACAGGGTCTTAAGACTGTTTTTT	CASSQVPDRVLRLFF
TRBV5-1	TRBD1	TRBJ1-4	-	TGCGCCAGCAGCAGTAGGTCAGGGGGCGGTGAAAAACTGTTTTTT	CASSSRSGGGEKLFF
TRBV14	-	TRBJ2-1	-	TGTGCCAGCAGCCAAGCGGCGGGGGCTGGGAATGAGCAGTTCTTC	CASSQAAGAGNEQFF
TRBV6-9	-	TRBJ1-3	-	TGTGCCAGCAGTTACGCCATGGGCCGGGGTGTTAACTCTGGAAACACCATATATTTT	CASSYAMGRGVNSGNTIYF
TRBV9	TRBD1	TRBJ1-3	once	TGTGCCAGCAGTATTCCGGGAGACAGGGGGACTGGAAACACCATATATTTT	CASSIPGDRGTGNTIYF
TRBV5-1	-	TRBJ2-7	-	TGCGCCAGCAGCTTGGAAGGGATCGAGACCTACGAGCAGTACTTC	CASSLEGIETYEQYF
TRBV28	-	TRBJ1-4	-	TGTGCCAGCAGTTTGAGGCAGAGAGCAACTAATGAAAAACTGTTTTTT	CASSLRQRATNEKLFF